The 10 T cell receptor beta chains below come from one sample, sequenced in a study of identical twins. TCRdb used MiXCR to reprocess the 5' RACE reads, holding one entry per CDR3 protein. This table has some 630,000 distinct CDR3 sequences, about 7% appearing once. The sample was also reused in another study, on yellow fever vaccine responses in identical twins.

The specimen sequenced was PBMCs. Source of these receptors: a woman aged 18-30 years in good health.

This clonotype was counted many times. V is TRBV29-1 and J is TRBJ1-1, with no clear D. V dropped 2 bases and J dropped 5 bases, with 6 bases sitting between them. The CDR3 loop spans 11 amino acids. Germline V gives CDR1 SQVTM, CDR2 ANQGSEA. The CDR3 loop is CSVEIRTEAFF. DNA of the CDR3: TGCAGCGTTGAAATTAGAACTGAAGCTTTCTTT.

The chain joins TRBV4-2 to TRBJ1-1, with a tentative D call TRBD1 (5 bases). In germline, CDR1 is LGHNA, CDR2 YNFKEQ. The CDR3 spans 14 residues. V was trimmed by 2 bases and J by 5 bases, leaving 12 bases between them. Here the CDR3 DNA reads TGTGCCAGCAGCCAAAAGGGGAGTGGGACTGAAGCTTTCTTT. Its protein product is CASSQKGSGTEAFF.

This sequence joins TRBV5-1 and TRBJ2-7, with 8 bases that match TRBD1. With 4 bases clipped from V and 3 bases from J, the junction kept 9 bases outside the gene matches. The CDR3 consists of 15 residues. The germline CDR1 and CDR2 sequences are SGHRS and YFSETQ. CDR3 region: CASSPRTGYGYEQYV. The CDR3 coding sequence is TGCGCCAGCAGCCCCCGGACAGGGTATGGCTACGAGCAGTACGTC.

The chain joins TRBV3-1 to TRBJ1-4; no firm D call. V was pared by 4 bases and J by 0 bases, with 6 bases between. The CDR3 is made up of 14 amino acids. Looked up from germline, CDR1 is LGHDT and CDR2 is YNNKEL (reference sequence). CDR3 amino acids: CASSRQTTNEKLFF. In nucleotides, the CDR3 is TGTGCCAGCAGCCGGCAGACAACTAATGAAAAACTGTTTTTT.

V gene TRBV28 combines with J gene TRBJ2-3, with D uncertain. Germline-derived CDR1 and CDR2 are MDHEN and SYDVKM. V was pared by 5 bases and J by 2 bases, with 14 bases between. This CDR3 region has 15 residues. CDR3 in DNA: TGTGCCAGCAGTGAGAGGCTGAGGAACACAGATACGCAGTATTTT. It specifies CASSERLRNTDTQYF.

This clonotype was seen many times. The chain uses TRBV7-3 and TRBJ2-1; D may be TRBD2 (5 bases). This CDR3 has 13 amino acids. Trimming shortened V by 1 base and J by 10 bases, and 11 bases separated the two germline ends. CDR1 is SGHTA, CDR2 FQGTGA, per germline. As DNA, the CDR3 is TGTGCCAGCAGCTTAATAGCCGGGATCGAGCAGTTCTTC. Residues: CASSLIAGIEQFF.

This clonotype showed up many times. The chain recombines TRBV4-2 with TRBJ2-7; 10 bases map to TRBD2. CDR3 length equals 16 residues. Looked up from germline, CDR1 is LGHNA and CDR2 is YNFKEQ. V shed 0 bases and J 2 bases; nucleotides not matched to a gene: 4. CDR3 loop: CASSQELAGQPYEQYF. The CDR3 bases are TGTGCCAGCAGCCAAGAACTAGCGGGACAACCCTACGAGCAGTACTTC.

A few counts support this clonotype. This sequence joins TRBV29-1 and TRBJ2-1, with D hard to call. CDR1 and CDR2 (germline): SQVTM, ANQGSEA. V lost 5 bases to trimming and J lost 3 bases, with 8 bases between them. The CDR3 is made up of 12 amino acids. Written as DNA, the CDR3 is TGCAGCGTTCTACACGTCTACAATGAGCAGTTCTTC. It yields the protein CSVLHVYNEQFF.

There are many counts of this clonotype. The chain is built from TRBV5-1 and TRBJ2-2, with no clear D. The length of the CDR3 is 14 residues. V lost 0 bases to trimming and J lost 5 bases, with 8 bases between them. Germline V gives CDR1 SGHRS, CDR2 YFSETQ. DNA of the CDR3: TGCGCCAGCAGCTTGGCTCTGTCAACCGGGGAGCTGTTTTTT. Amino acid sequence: CASSLALSTGELFF.

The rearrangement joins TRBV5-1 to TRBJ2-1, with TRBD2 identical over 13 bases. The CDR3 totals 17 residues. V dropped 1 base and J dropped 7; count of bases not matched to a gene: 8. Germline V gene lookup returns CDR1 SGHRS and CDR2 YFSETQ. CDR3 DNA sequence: TGCGCCAGCAGCTTGCCCGGACTAGCGGGGGTGGGGAATGAGCAGTTCTTC. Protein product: CASSLPGLAGVGNEQFF. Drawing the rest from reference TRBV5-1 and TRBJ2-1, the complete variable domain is KAGVTQTPRYLIKTRGQQVTLSCSPISGHRSVSWYQQTPGQGLQFLFEYFSETQRNKGNFPGRFSGRQFSNSRSEMNVSTLELGDSALYLCASSLPGLAGVGNEQFFGPGTRLTVL.